The source of this TCR beta chain is a study of blood T cells in healthy people across ages. Germline CDR1 and CDR2: LGHNT and FRNRAP. The CDR3 is 12 amino acids. V was shortened by 7 bases and J by 7 bases, with 11 bases between the two germline ends. Study results and caveats: Among long-lived donors, naive CD4+ cells were more numerous and diversity higher than in aged donors.

The table lists this clonotype with a few counts. The target antigen is unknown. The CDR3 ends on some other residue instead of the conserved phenylalanine or tryptophan, so this is likely a read error. A second 7 to 11 cycle PCR used barcoded and J-beta primers. Paired-end reads containing CDR3 totaled no fewer than 2.5 million for each sample. MiXCR, applied by TCRdb to the 5' RACE reads, yields one record per CDR3 protein. The repertoire holds roughly 800,000 distinct CDR3 sequences, with around 25% as singletons. The sample was also reused in another study, on T cells of mothers and their children. That study adds: The people who donated were three healthy Caucasian mothers and their six children.

J is TRBJ1-5 and V is TRBV12-5, with D perhaps TRBD1 (6 bases). The sequenced material came from blood. The origin of this receptor is a boy aged 5 to 17 in good health. CDR3 sequence reads: CASAPGAQPQHL. The CDR3 DNA reads as TGTGCTAGTGCGCCGGGGGCCCAGCCCCAGCATCTT.